A single TCR beta chain is shown here with its context. Its antigen is unidentified. The CDR3 is 14 residues long. The germline V gene encodes CDR1 MNHEY and CDR2 SMNVEV (reference sequence). Trimming removed 5 bases at V and 5 bases at J, with 12 bases between. MiXCR, applied by TCRdb to the 5' RACE reads, yields one record per CDR3 protein. Seen here are around 390,000 distinct CDR3 sequences, about a fifth observed once, and the top ten hold roughly a sixth. The sample belongs to a study of CD8 T cells in ankylosing spondylitis. Study-wide results and limits: The disease-linked clones had a CD8+ phenotype and low blood frequencies. Ankylosing spondylitis blood seemed to carry a telltale TCR beta motif made of eight highly homologous variants. Reportedly, disease-linked clones are significantly enriched in ankylosing spondylitis patients' matched synovial fluid. Past studies reported some motif variants in reactive arthritis synovial fluid and blood.

The specimen was blood, either unsorted or a sorted T cell fraction (not recorded which). The chain is built from TRBV27 and TRBJ2-2; unclear D gene. The clonotype originates from a male donor with ankylosing spondylitis. The CDR3 bases are TGTGCCAGCAGTCCAAAGACCGGTACCGGGGAGCTGTTTTTT. It translates to CASSPKTGTGELFF.